This T cell receptor beta chain came from a study of early T cells in non-severe SARS-CoV-2 infection. This clonotype was counted at least ten times. Its antigen is unidentified. Unique molecular identifiers were affixed to single, distinct cDNA molecules. TCRdb processed the 5' RACE reads anew with MiXCR; each CDR3 protein has one entry. The sample has roughly 100,000 distinct CDR3 sequences, less than 15% seen once. Germline assignment: CDR1 SGHDT and CDR2 YYEEEE. V lost 3 bases and J lost 3, with 5 bases in between. The CDR3 contains 12 residues. Whole-study results and caveats: Matches to VDJdb favored anti-spike CD8 responses and missed private and CD4 specificities.

Sequences were obtained from whole blood. The clonotype originates from an adult who was a healthcare worker with PCR-confirmed SARS-CoV-2 infection or an uninfected control (not recorded which). The chain carries TRBV5-6 and TRBJ2-3; D call uncertain. The CDR3 reads CASSYRTDTQYF. The CDR3 bases are TGTGCCAGCAGCTACCGAACAGATACGCAGTATTTT.